Each of the 16 T cell receptor beta chains below was sequenced from the same sample in a study of Graves' ophthalmopathy and Graves' hyperthyroidism. Amplifying from RNA transcripts, the study obtained TCR beta CDR3 regions. First-round RT-PCR with HTBI primers preceded a second-round multiplex PCR. TCRdb re-derived calls from the multiplex PCR reads in MiXCR, one entry per CDR3 protein. The sample shows fewer than 350,000 distinct CDR3 sequences, 15% to 20% of them seen only once. Material for sequencing was peripheral blood. These receptors all come from an adult man with Graves' ophthalmopathy.

This clonotype was seen many times. The chain carries TRBV11-2 and TRBJ2-7; 11 bases match TRBD1. The CDR3 length is 16 residues. The J segment lost 1 base and the V segment lost 5 bases, leaving 7 bases of the junction unmatched. From germline, CDR1 is SGHAT and CDR2 FQNNGV. DNA for the CDR3: TGTGCCAGCAGCACCCCCGGGACAGGGGGATCCTACGAGCAGTACTTC. Encoded protein: CASSTPGTGGSYEQYF.

The CDR3 DNA reads TGTGCCAGCAGTTACTCACCGAAGAACTCCTACGAGCAGTACTTC. Its translation is CASSYSPKNSYEQYF. The V call is TRBV6-2 or TRBV6-3, the J call TRBJ2-7; no definite D call. The CDR3 consists of 15 residues. The V end was cut by 0 bases, the J end by 0 bases, with 9 bases between. Germline V lookup: CDR1 MNHEY, CDR2 SVGEGT.

This clonotype appeared many times. The chain has TRBV29-1 and TRBJ2-3; tentative D call: TRBD2 (5 bases). Trimming pared 5 bases from V and 9 bases from J, leaving 9 bases between. Germline CDR1 and CDR2: SQVTM and ANQGSEA. This CDR3 region has 10 residues. The CDR3 region has the DNA TGCAGCGTTACGACGGGGACGCAGTATTTT. Its protein product is CSVTTGTQYF.

This clonotype occurred a few times. The gene calls are TRBV12-3 or TRBV12-4 and TRBJ1-3; the D is unclear. The V end lost 5 bases, the J end lost 0 bases, and 11 bases lay between the germline ends. This CDR3 comprises 15 residues. The CDR3 DNA is TGTGCCAGCAGTAGCGGCGGCGGCTCTGGAAACACCATATATTTT. This encodes CASSSGGGSGNTIYF.

This clonotype was detected many times. The chain is built from TRBV3-1 and TRBJ1-6; a possible D gene is TRBD1 (6 bases). The V and J ends lost 0 bases and 9 bases respectively, with 12 bases between them. Per germline, CDR1 LGHDT and CDR2 YNNKEL (reference sequence). The CDR3 loop spans 15 amino acids. This chain's CDR3 is CASSQDGRGASPLHF. The DNA for the CDR3 is TGTGCCAGCAGCCAAGACGGACGGGGGGCTTCACCCCTCCACTTT.

This clonotype was observed many times. This rearrangement joins TRBV5-1 to TRBJ2-5, with TRBD2 as a possible D gene (6 bases). The length of the CDR3 is 15 residues. V shed 4 bases and J shed 4 bases, with 17 bases lying between them. Germline V gene data show CDR1 as SGHRS and CDR2 as YFSETQ. CDR3 sequence reads: CASSASRRLVETQYF. CDR3 coding DNA: TGCGCCAGCAGCGCCAGCCGGAGACTAGTAGAGACCCAGTACTTC.

This clonotype was seen at least ten times. A much larger clone lies a single base off, so this may be a read error. This chain links TRBV6-2 or TRBV6-3 with TRBJ1-1; 7 nucleotides match TRBD1. The trim removed 6 bases at V and 0 bases at J, leaving 7 bases unmatched. Germline values: CDR1 MNHEY, CDR2 SVGEGT. The CDR3 length is 15 residues. CDR3 bases: TGTGCCAGCAGGGGCTCGACAGGGATGAACACTGAAGCTTTCTTT. This encodes CASRGSTGMNTEAFF.

This clonotype appeared many times. This chain uses TRBV6-2 or TRBV6-3 with TRBJ1-5, with 8 bases that match TRBD1. Looked up from germline, CDR1 is MNHEY and CDR2 is SVGEGT. The V gene end was trimmed by 6 bases and the J gene end by 7 bases; junction bases not matched to a gene: 8. The CDR3 loop spans 14 amino acids. CDR3 protein: CASSQPGGRQPQHF. For the CDR3, the DNA is TGTGCCAGCAGCCAACCAGGGGGCAGACAGCCCCAGCATTTT.

This clonotype was detected a few times. This sequence joins TRBV19 and TRBJ2-7; unclear D gene. The germline V gene encodes CDR1 LNHDA and CDR2 SQIVND (reference sequence). The CDR3 contains 14 residues. Trimming took off 2 bases at V and 2 bases at J, with 10 bases between the two ends. CDR3 DNA: TGTGCCAGTAGTATATCCGTGGCCCCCTACGAGCAGTACTTC. It specifies CASSISVAPYEQYF.

This clonotype was seen ten or more times. The J gene is TRBJ2-7, the V gene TRBV30; D possibly uses TRBD1 or TRBD2 (5 bases each). The CDR3 length is 12 residues. Germline V gene sequence: CDR1 GTSNPN, CDR2 SVGIG (reference sequence). V lost 5 bases and J 3 bases, leaving 11 bases between the germline ends. The CDR3 sequence: CAWARDGYEQYF. The DNA of the CDR3 is TGTGCCTGGGCCCGGGACGGCTACGAGCAGTACTTC.

This clonotype was seen ten or more times. The chain is built from TRBV28 and TRBJ1-5; D may be TRBD1 (6 bases). Per the germline V gene, CDR1 is MDHEN and CDR2 is SYDVKM. The CDR3 is made up of 14 amino acids. With 3 bases removed from V and 2 bases from J, the gap between germline ends came to 8 bases. The CDR3 spells CASSFGQRNQPQHF. In DNA form, the CDR3 reads TGTGCCAGCAGTTTCGGACAGCGCAATCAGCCCCAGCATTTT.

Many counts were recorded for this clonotype. The chain recombines TRBV6-5 with TRBJ1-2, with TRBD1 identical over 9 bases. The CDR3 length is 16 residues. CDR1 is MNHEY and CDR2 is SVGAGI in the germline V gene. V dropped 2 bases and J dropped 4; count of bases not matched to a gene: 8. The CDR3 region is CASSYTSRDRVYGYTF. The CDR3 DNA sequence: TGTGCCAGCAGTTACACCTCTCGGGACAGGGTCTATGGCTACACCTTC.

This clonotype was seen many times. V is TRBV11-2 and J is TRBJ1-1; tentative D call: TRBD1 (6 bases). CDR1 and CDR2 from the germline V gene are SGHAT and FQNNGV. The CDR3 has 17 amino acids. V was clipped by 5 bases and J by 2 bases, with 21 bases between them. The CDR3 DNA reads TGTGCCAGCAGCCAACAAATGGGGTCAGGGGAAAACACTGAAGCTTTCTTT. Protein product: CASSQQMGSGENTEAFF.

Many counts were recorded for this clonotype. The chain combines TRBV11-2 with TRBJ1-1; D is possibly TRBD1 (5 bases). The CDR3 sequence is 14 residues long. Trimming pared 5 bases from V and 3 bases from J, leaving 13 bases between. The germline V gene has CDR1 SGHAT and CDR2 FQNNGV. CDR3 protein: CASSQTEVHTEAFF. CDR3 nucleotides: TGTGCCAGCAGCCAGACAGAGGTGCACACTGAAGCTTTCTTT.

On this clonotype: Since a much larger clone is just one base distant, this may be a read error. V and J are TRBV20-1 and TRBJ2-7, with TRBD2 matching 14 bases. Germline lookup yields CDR1 DFQATT and CDR2 SNEGSKA (reference sequence). This CDR3 has 15 residues. The CDR3, as DNA: TGCACTGCTACCCAGACTAGCGGGAGGGGGTACGAGCAGTACTTC. Residues: CTATQTSGRGYEQYF.

This clonotype came up many times. This chain links TRBV11-2 with TRBJ1-3; TRBD1 matches 9 bases. The germline CDR1 and CDR2 sequences are SGHAT and FQNNGV. The trim removed 0 bases at V and 2 bases at J, leaving 11 bases unmatched. This CDR3 is built from 19 residues. CDR3 DNA sequence: TGTGCCAGCAGCTTAGAGGACAGGGGAGCCCGAGTAGCTGGAAACACCATATATTTT. This codes for CASSLEDRGARVAGNTIYF.